The clone carrying this T cell receptor beta chain was seen more than once but under ten times. The germline gives CDR1 SGHRS, CDR2 YFSETQ. The V segment lost 4 bases and the J segment 6 bases; nucleotides outside the gene matches: 6. This CDR3 comprises 16 residues. These data come from a study of T cells in Graves' hyperthyroidism and ophthalmopathy. There were TCR beta CDR3 regions amplified from RNA transcripts. First-round RT-PCR of the TCR CDR3 relied on the HTBI primer set. TCRdb independently ran MiXCR on the multiplex PCR reads; one entry per CDR3 protein. The top ten hold under 35% of the sample, which has about 640,000 distinct CDR3 sequences, less than 25% seen once. Based on clinical symptoms, serum thyroxine and TRAb, thyroid ultrasound and orbital computed tomography, diagnoses were reached.

This TCR was sampled from a man in his thirties or forties with Graves' ophthalmopathy. Sequenced input: blood. V gene TRBV5-1 combines with J gene TRBJ2-2, with 13 bases that match TRBD2. CDR3 bases: TGCGCCAGCAGCCATCCGGGACTAGCGGGGCCCGGGGAGCTGTTTTTT. This sequence encodes CASSHPGLAGPGELFF.